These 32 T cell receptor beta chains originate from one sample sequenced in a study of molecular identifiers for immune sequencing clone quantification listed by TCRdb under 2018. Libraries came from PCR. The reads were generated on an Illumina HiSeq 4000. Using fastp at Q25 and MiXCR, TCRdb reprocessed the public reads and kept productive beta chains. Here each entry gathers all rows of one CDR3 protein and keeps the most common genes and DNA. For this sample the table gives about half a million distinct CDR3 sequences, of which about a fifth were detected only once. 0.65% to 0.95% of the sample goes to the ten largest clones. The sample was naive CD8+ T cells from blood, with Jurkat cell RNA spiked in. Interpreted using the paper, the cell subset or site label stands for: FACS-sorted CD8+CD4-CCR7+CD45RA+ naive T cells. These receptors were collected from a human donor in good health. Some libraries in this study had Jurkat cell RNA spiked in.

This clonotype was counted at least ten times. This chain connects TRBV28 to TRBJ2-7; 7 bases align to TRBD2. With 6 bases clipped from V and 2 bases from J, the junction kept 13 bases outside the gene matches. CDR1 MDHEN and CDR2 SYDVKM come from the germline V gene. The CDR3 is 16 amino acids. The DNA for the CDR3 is TGTGCCAGCAGCCCCATAGGCGGGGGTGGAACCTACGAGCAGTACTTC. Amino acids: CASSPIGGGGTYEQYF.

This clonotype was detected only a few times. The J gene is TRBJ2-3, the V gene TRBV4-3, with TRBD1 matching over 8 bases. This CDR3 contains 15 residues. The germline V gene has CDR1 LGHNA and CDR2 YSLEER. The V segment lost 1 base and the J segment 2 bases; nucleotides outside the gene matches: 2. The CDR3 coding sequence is TGCGCCAGCAGCCAAGGGGACAGGATCACAGATACGCAGTATTTT. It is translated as CASSQGDRITDTQYF.

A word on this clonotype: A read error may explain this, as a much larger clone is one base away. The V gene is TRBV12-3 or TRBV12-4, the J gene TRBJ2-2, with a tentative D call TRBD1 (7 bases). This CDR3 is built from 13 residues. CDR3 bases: TGTGCCAGCAGCCAGGGGGACGCCGGGGGGCTGTTTTTT. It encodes CASSQGDAGGLFF.

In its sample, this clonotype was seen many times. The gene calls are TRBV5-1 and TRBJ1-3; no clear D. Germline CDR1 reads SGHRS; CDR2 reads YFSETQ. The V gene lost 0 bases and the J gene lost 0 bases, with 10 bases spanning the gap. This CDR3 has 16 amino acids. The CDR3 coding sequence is TGCGCCAGCAGCTTGGGCGGGGTCCACTCTGGAAACACCATATATTTT. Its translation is CASSLGGVHSGNTIYF.

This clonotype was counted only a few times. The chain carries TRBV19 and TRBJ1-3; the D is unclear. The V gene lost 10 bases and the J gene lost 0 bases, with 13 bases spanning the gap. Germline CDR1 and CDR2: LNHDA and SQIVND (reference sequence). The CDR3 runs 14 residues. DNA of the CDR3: TGTGCCACCTCGTCGAGCGTCTCTGGAAACACCATATATTTT. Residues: CATSSSVSGNTIYF.

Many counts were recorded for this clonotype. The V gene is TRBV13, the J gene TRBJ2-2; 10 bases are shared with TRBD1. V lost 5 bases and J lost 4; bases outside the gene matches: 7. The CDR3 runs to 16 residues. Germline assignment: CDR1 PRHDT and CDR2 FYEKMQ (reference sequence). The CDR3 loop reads CASSPDRGLGTGELFF. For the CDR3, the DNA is TGTGCCAGCAGCCCCGACAGGGGGCTGGGCACCGGGGAGCTGTTTTTT.

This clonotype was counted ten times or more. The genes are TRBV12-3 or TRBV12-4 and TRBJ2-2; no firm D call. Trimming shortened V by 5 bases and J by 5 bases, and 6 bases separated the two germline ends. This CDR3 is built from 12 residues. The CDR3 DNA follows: TGTGCCAGCAGTGGGATGACCGGGGAGCTGTTTTTT. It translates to CASSGMTGELFF.

Here the CDR3 reads CASSNDYEQYF. CDR3 sequence (DNA): TGTGCCAGCAGCAATGACTACGAGCAGTACTTC. J is TRBJ2-7 and V is TRBV7-9; the D is unclear. The CDR3 is 11 amino acids. Germline V gives CDR1 SEHNR, CDR2 FQNEAQ (reference sequence). V was pared by 5 bases and J by 3 bases, with 5 bases between.

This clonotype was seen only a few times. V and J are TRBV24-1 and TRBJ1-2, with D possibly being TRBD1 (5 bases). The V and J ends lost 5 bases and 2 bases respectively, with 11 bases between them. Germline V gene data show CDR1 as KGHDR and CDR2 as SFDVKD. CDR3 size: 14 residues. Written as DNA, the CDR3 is TGTGCCACCAGTGCCGGGGGACCGAACTATGGCTACACCTTC. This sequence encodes CATSAGGPNYGYTF.

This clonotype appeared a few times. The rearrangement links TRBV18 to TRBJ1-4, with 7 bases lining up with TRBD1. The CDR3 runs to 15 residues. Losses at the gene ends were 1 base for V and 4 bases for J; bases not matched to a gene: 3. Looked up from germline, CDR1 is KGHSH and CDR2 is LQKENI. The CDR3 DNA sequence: TGTGCCAGCTCACCACGGGGGACAGATAATGAAAAACTGTTTTTT. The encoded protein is CASSPRGTDNEKLFF.

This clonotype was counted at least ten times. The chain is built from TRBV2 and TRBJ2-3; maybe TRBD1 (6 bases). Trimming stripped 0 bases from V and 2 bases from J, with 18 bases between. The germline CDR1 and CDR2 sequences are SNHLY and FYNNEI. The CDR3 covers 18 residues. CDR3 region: CASSEAGGRGINTDTQYF. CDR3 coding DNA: TGTGCCAGCAGTGAAGCAGGGGGAAGAGGGATAAACACAGATACGCAGTATTTT.

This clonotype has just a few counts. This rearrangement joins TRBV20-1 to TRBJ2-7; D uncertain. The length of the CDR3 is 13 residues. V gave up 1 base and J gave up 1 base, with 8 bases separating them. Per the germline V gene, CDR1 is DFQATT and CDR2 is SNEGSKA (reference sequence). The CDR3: CSARGHDSYEQYF. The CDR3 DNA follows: TGCAGTGCTAGAGGGCACGATTCCTACGAGCAGTACTTC.

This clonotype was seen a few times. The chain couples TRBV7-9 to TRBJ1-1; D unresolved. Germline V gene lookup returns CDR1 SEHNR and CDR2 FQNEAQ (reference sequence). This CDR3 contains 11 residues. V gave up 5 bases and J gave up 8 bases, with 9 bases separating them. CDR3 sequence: CASSARAEAFF. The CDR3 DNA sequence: TGTGCCAGCAGCGCGCGTGCCGAAGCTTTCTTT.

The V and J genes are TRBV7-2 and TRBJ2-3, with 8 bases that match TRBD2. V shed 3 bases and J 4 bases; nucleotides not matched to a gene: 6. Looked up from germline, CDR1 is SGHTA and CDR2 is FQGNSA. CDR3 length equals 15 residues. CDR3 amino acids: CASSLSGRGADTQYF. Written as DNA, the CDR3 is TGTGCCAGCAGCTTGAGCGGGAGAGGGGCAGATACGCAGTATTTT.

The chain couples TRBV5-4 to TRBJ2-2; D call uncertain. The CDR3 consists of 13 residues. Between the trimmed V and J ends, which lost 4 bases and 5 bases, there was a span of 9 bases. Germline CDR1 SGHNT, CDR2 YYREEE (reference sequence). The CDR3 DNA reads TGTGCCAGCAGCCCAAAGAGGACCGGGGAGCTGTTTTTT. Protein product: CASSPKRTGELFF.

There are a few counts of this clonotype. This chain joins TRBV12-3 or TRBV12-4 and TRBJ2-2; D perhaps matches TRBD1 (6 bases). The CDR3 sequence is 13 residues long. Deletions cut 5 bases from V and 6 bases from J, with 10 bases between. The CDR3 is CASSPQGSGELFF. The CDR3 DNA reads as TGTGCCAGCAGTCCCCAGGGGTCCGGGGAGCTGTTTTTT.

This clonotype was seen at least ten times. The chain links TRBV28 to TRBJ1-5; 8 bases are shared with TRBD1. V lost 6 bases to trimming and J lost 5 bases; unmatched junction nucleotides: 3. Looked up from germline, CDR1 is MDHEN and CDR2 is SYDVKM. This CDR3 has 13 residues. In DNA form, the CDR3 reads TGTGCCAGCAGCACAGGGGGGGATCAGCCCCAGCATTTT. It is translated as CASSTGGDQPQHF.

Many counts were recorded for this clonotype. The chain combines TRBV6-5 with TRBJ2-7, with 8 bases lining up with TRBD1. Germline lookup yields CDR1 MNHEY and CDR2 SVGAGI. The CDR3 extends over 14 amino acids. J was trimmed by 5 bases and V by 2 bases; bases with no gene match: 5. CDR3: CASSYVQGADEQYF. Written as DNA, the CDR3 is TGTGCCAGCAGTTACGTTCAGGGGGCCGACGAGCAGTACTTC.

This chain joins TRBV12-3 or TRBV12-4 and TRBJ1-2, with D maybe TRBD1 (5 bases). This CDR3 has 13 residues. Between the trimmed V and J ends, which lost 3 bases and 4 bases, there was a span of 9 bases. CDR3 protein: CASSFYGGYGYTF. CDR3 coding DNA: TGTGCCAGCAGTTTTTACGGGGGCTATGGCTACACCTTC.

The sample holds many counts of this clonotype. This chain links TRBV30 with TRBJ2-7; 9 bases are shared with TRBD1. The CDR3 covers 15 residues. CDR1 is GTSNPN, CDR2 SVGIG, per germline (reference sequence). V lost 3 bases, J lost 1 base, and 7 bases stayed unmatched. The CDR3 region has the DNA TGTGCCTGGAGCTCCGGGACAGGGCTATCCTACGAGCAGTACTTC. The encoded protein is CAWSSGTGLSYEQYF.

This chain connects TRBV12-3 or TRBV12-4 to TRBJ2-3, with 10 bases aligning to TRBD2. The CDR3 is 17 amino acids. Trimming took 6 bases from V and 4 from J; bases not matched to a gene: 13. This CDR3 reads CASRPAKLAGTPDTQYF. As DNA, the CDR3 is TGTGCCAGCAGGCCCGCTAAACTAGCGGGGACCCCAGATACGCAGTATTTT.

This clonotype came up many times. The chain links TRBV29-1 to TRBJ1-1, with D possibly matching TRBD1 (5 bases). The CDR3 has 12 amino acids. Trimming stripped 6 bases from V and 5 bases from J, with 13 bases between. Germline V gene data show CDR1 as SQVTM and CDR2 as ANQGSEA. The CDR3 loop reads CSVGGEYTEAFF. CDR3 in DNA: TGCAGCGTCGGGGGGGAGTATACTGAAGCTTTCTTT.

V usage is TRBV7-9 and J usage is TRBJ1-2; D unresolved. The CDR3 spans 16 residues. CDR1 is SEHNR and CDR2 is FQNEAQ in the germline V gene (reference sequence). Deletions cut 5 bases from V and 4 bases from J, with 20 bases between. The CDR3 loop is CASSTISSGVIYGYTF. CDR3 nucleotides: TGTGCCAGCAGCACTATCTCCTCCGGGGTCATCTATGGCTACACCTTC. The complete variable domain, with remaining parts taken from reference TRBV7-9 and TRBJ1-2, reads DTGVSQNPRHKITKRGQNVTFRCDPISEHNRLYWYRQTLGQGPEFLTYFQNEAQLEKSRLLSDRFSAERPKGSFSTLEIQRTEQGDSAMYLCASSTISSGVIYGYTFGSGTRLTVV.

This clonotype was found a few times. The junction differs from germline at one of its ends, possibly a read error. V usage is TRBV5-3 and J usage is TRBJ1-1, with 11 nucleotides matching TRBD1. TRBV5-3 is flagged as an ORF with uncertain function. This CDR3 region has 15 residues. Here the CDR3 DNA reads TGTGCCAGCAGCTATCGGACAGGGGGCGCGGGTGAAGCCTTCTTT. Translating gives CASSYRTGGAGEAFF.

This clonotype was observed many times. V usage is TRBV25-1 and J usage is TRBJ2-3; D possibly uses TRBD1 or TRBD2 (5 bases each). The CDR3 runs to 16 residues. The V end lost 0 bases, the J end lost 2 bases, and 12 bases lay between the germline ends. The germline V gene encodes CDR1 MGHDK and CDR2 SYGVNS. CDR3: CASSEYPLGATDTQYF. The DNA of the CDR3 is TGTGCCAGCAGTGAATATCCTCTCGGGGCCACAGATACGCAGTATTTT.

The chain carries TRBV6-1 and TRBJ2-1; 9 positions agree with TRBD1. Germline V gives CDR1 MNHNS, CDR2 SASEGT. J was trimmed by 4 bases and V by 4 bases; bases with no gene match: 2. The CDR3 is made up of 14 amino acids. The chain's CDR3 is CASSAGTGYNEQFF. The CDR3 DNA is TGTGCCAGCAGTGCCGGGACAGGGTACAATGAGCAGTTCTTC.

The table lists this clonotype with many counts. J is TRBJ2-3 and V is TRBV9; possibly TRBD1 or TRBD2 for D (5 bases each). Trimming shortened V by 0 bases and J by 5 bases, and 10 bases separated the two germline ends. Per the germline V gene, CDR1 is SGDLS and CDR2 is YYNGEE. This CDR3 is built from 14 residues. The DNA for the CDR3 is TGTGCCAGCAGCGTAGCCGGGGCGGGAGATACGCAGTATTTT. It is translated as CASSVAGAGDTQYF. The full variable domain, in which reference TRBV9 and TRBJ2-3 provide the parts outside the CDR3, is DSGVTQTPKHLITATGQRVTLRCSPRSGDLSVYWYQQSLDQGLQFLIQYYNGEERAKGNILERFSAQQFPDLHSELNLSSLELGDSALYFCASSVAGAGDTQYFGPGTRLTVL.

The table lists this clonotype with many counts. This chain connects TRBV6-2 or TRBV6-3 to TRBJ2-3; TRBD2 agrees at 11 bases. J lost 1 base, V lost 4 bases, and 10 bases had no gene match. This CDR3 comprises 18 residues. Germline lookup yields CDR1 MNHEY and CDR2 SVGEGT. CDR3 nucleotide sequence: TGTGCCAGCAGTTTAATGACTAGCGGGGTGATCGGCACAGATACGCAGTATTTT. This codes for CASSLMTSGVIGTDTQYF.

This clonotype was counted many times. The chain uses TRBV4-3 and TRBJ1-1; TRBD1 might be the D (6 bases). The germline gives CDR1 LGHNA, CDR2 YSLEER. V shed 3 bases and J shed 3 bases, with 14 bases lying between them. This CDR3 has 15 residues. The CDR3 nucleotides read TGCGCCAGCAGCCAGATAAAGACAGGTCACACTGAAGCTTTCTTT. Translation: CASSQIKTGHTEAFF.

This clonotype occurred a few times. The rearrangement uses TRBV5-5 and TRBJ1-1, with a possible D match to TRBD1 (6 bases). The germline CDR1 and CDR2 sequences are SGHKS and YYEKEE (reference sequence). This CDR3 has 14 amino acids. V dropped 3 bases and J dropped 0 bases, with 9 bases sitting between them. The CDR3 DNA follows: TGTGCCAGCAGCTACGGACAGCTGAACACTGAAGCTTTCTTT. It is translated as CASSYGQLNTEAFF.

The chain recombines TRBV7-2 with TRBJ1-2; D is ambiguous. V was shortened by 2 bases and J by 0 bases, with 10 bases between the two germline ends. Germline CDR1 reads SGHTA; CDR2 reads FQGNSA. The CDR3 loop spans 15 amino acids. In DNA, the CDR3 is TGTGCCAGCAGCTTAACCTTAGAACCTAACTATGGCTACACCTTC. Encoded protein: CASSLTLEPNYGYTF.

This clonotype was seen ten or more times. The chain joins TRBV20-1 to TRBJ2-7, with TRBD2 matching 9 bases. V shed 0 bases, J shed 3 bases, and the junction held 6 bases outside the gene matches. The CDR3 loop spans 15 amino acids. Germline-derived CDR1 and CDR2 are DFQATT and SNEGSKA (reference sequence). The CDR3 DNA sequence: TGCAGTGCTAGAGATCGTGGTAGCGGGGGCTACGAGCAGTACTTC. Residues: CSARDRGSGGYEQYF.